Listed here is a single T cell receptor beta chain. The data were taken from a study of blood T cell repertoires in COVID-19. Study-wide background: Sources were T cells, B-cell-depleted T cells, or PBMCs; the material itself was cDNA or gDNA.

V was pared by 2 bases and J by 9 bases, with 8 bases between. CDR3 length: 12 residues. Germline V gene sequence: CDR1 MDHEN, CDR2 SYDVKM. In the original analysis: Amplification from reference gene primers served as the basis for estimated nucleated cell counts. Produced via immunoSEQ multiplex PCR; TCRdb's table is partial and in-frame only. V and J calls and clone size are given by that table; D and trimming were obtained from the DNA. Of about 300,000 clones in the sample, approximately 90% are singletons; the top ten hold about 4.1%. This sequence was found in a man aged 30 to 45 who had recovered from COVID-19. Source material: PBMCs or T cells enriched from blood (not recorded which). This chain links TRBV28 with TRBJ2-1; the D gene is possibly TRBD2 (7 bases). The CDR3, as DNA: TGTGCCAGCAGTTTAAGGGGGGGTGAGCAGTTCTTC. This translates into CASSLRGGEQFF.